This entry is about one T cell receptor beta chain. Its antigen is unidentified. There are 15 residues in the CDR3. With 6 bases clipped from V and 3 bases from J, the junction kept 9 bases outside the gene matches. Germline lookup yields CDR1 MNHEY and CDR2 SVGAGI. The data were obtained in a study of neoadjuvant anti-PD-1 for oral cavity cancer. Study details: Patients mostly received three to four biweekly nivolumab doses at 3 mg/kg before surgery. Broader study findings: Each response group had just three patients in TCR analyses. Non-responders to neoadjuvant nivolumab had significantly more clonal PBMC T cells than responders.

The time point here: after neoadjuvant nivolumab, at surgical resection. Produced via immunoSEQ multiplex PCR; TCRdb's table is partial and in-frame only. The sample has just under 70,000 clones, approximately 84% seen once. The sequence was obtained from a person aged 40 to 85 with oral cavity squamous cell carcinoma. The sequenced sample was PBMCs, obtained after nivolumab (anti-PD-1) treatment. The chain recombines TRBV6-5 with TRBJ2-7; 9 positions match TRBD1. The CDR3 protein is CASRRSDRGGYEQYF. The CDR3 DNA reads as TGTGCCAGCAGGCGCTCGGACAGGGGTGGCTACGAGCAGTACTTC.